This T cell receptor beta chain derives from a study of cytomegalovirus exposure and HLA in healthy donors. With regard to this clone: Its cognate antigen is unknown. A read error may produce the germline difference seen at one junction end.

The study's findings and limits: There were about 160 TCR beta chains listed as cytomegalovirus-associated. Among the sequence variants, a highly shared cluster was likely an artifact of sequencing. Prediction of most subjects' HLA-A and HLA-B alleles by TCR beta sequences was reportedly accurate.

Both 60 Vbeta primers and 13 Jbeta primers went into the PCR. This table comes from immunoSEQ multiplex PCR, and its TCRdb copy is limited to in-frame clones, with some not included. The table includes tens of thousands of clones, over 70% detected once. The CDR3 has 16 residues. Germline lookup yields CDR1 MNHNS and CDR2 SASEGT. The TCR was taken from a man aged 50-59 years in good health and CMV-seronegative. Material: PBMCs. This rearrangement joins TRBV6-1 to TRBJ2-3; possible D gene TRBD2, 6 bases. The CDR3 DNA is TGTGCCAGCAATGAAGCGTCGGAGGGAGTTGGAGATACGCAGTATTTT. It encodes CASNEASEGVGDTQYF.